This T cell receptor beta chain was obtained from a study of blood T cell repertoires in COVID-19. Study as a whole: Spain, Italy and the United States supplied samples that represented acute and convalescent COVID-19.

In the authors' workflow: Researchers report that nucleated cell counts were estimated from reference gene primer amplification. Some clones are missing from TCRdb's copy, which holds only in-frame ones; the method was immunoSEQ multiplex PCR. That table furnishes V, J and clone size, whereas the DNA furnished D and trimming. Among 200,000 to 250,000 clones, about 81% were seen once, and the ten largest hold over 7%. The V gene's germline CDR1 is MDHEN and CDR2 SYDVKM. The CDR3 has 18 residues. Germline trimming cut 4 bases from V and 5 bases from J; bases unmatched to any gene: 16. The origin of this receptor is an elderly woman with COVID-19, enrolled during active disease. The rearrangement links TRBV28 to TRBJ2-7; 11 nucleotides agree with TRBD2. Sequenced input: peripheral blood. The CDR3 sequence is CASSSTNYLAGGPNEQYF. The CDR3 DNA reads as TGTGCCAGCAGTTCAACCAATTATTTAGCGGGAGGGCCGAACGAGCAGTACTTC.